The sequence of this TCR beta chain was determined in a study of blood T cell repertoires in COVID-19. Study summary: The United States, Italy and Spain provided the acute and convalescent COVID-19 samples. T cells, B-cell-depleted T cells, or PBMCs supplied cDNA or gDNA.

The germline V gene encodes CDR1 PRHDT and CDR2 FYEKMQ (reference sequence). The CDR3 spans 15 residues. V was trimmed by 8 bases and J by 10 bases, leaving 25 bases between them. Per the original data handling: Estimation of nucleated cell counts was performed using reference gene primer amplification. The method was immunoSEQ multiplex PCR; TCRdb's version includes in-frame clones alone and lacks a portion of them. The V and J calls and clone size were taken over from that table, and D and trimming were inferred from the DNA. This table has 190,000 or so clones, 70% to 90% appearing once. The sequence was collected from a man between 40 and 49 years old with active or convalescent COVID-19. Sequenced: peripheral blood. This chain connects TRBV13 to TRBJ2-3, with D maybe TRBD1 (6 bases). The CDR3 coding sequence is TGTGCCAGCGGTACAGACTGGGGGCACGATTGGGCGCAGTATTTT. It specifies CASGTDWGHDWAQYF.